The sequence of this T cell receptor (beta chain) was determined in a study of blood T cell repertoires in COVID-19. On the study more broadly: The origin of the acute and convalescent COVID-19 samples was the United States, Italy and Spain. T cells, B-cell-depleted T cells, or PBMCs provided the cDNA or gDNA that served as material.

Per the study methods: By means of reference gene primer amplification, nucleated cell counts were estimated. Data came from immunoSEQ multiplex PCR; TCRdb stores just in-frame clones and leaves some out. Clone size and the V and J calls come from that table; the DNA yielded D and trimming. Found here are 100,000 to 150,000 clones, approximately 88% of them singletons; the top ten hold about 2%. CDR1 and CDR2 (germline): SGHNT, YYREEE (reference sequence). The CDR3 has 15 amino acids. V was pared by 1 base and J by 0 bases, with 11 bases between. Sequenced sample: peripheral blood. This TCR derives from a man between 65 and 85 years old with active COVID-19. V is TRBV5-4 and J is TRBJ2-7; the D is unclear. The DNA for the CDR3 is TGTGCCAGCAGCTTGCGTGACTCATACTCCTACGAGCAGTACTTC. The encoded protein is CASSLRDSYSYEQYF. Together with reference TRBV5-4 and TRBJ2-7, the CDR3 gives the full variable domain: ETGVTQSPTHLIKTRGQQVTLRCSSQSGHNTVSWYQQALGQGPQFIFQYYREEENGRGNFPPRFSGLQFPNYSSELNVNALELDDSALYLCASSLRDSYSYEQYFGPGTRLTVT.